This entry lists 3 T cell receptor beta chains sequenced from one sample in a study of cytomegalovirus exposure and HLA in healthy donors. Use of 60 Vbeta and 13 Jbeta primers characterized the PCR. Assay: immunoSEQ multiplex PCR; the TCRdb copy retains only in-frame clones and omits some. In the table there are fewer than 85,000 clones, over 70% of which are singletons. The sample comprised PBMCs. The receptors shown here come from a male donor in good health and CMV-seropositive.

The CDR3 coding sequence is TGTGCCAGCAGTTTATCCTGGCAGGGTTTATACGAGCAGTACTTC. It is translated as CASSLSWQGLYEQYF. The chain combines TRBV28 with TRBJ2-7; a weak D match, TRBD1 (5 bases). The germline V gene encodes CDR1 MDHEN and CDR2 SYDVKM. Between the trimmed V and J ends, which lost 1 base and 4 bases, there was a span of 14 bases. The CDR3 loop spans 15 amino acids.

This chain uses TRBV5-1 with TRBJ2-7, with 8 bases lining up with TRBD1. J was trimmed by 0 bases and V by 0 bases; bases with no gene match: 11. Looked up from germline, CDR1 is SGHRS and CDR2 is YFSETQ. CDR3 length: 18 amino acids. The CDR3 nucleotides are TGCGCCAGCAGCTTGGTCGGCAGGGGGCCCCACGGCTCCTACGAGCAGTACTTC. Residues: CASSLVGRGPHGSYEQYF.

The chain employs TRBV4-2 and TRBJ2-3, with 7 positions matching TRBD2. The germline V gene encodes CDR1 LGHNA and CDR2 YNFKEQ. This CDR3 has 15 residues. Trimming removed 0 bases from V and 7 bases from J; junction bases left unmatched: 7. The CDR3, as DNA: TGTGCCAGCAGCCAAGATTTTCTAGCGGCTAATACGCAGTATTTT. This codes for CASSQDFLAANTQYF.